This T cell receptor (beta chain) was captured by sequencing in a study of T cell repertoires in ileal Crohn's disease. Sequenced by immunoSEQ multiplex PCR; TCRdb stores in-frame clones only, minus some. The sample contains about 390 clones, about 70% of which appear only once. Before sorting, lamina propria lymphocytes were separated from surgical specimens by density gradient. V lost 5 bases and J lost 3; bases outside the gene matches: 5. In germline, CDR1 is SGHRS, CDR2 YFSETQ. CDR3 length equals 13 residues. The genes are TRBV5-1 and TRBJ2-7; 7 bases are shared with TRBD1. The source material was CD8+ T cells sorted from the ileum. The clonotype was recovered from an adult with Crohn's disease. CDR3 protein: CASSETGYYEQYF. The CDR3 coding sequence is TGCGCCAGCAGTGAGACAGGGTACTACGAGCAGTACTTC. Filled out from reference TRBV5-1 and TRBJ2-7, the complete variable domain reads KAGVTQTPRYLIKTRGQQVTLSCSPISGHRSVSWYQQTPGQGLQFLFEYFSETQRNKGNFPGRFSGRQFSNSRSEMNVSTLELGDSALYLCASSETGYYEQYFGPGTRLTVT.